The 7 T cell receptor beta chains in this list originate from one sample, sequenced in a study of blood T cells in healthy people across ages. Next came a second PCR, run for about 6 to 11 cycles, which used a sample-barcoded 5' primer along with a J-beta primer mix. From the 5' RACE reads, TCRdb called clonotypes with MiXCR, one entry per CDR3 protein. The sample includes about 620,000 distinct CDR3 sequences, roughly half of them seen just once. The sequencing sample was made of blood. All receptors come from a woman aged 80 or older in good health.

A word on this clonotype: This may be a read error: a much more frequent sequence differs by one nucleotide. V gene TRBV29-1 combines with J gene TRBJ1-2; maybe TRBD1 (5 bases). This CDR3 is 12 amino acids long. Germline V gives CDR1 SQVTM, CDR2 ANQGSEA. The CDR3 DNA reads TGCTCGGGGGAGGGTGAGATGGATGACTACACCTTC. Its translation is CSGEGEMDDYTF.

A word on this clonotype: Since a much larger clone is just one base distant, this may be a read error. This chain joins TRBV27 and TRBJ2-7; 7 positions agree with TRBD2. CDR3 size: 16 residues. J lost 7 bases, V lost 5 bases, and 17 bases had no gene match. Germline V CDR1 and CDR2: MNHEY, SMNVEV (reference sequence). The CDR3 DNA follows: TGTGCCAGCAGTAGAATCGGGGGGTTTGGGCGGGTTGAGCAGTACTTC. This gives the protein CASSRIGGFGRVEQYF.

This clonotype was picked up a small number of times. The rearrangement uses TRBV7-2 and TRBJ2-2, with a possible D match to TRBD1 (6 bases). The length of the CDR3 is 14 residues. Trimming shortened V by 6 bases and J by 1 base, and 9 bases separated the two germline ends. Looked up from germline, CDR1 is SGHTA and CDR2 is FQGNSA. The CDR3 loop is CASRLQGNTGELFF. The CDR3 region has the DNA TGTGCCAGCAGATTACAGGGGAACACCGGGGAGCTGTTTTTT.

For this clonotype: A much larger clone sits a single nucleotide away, making a read error possible. This chain connects TRBV18 to TRBJ2-1; no clear D. Per germline, CDR1 KGHSH and CDR2 LQKENI. Trimming stripped 3 bases from V and 14 bases from J, with 23 bases between. The CDR3 length is 15 residues. CDR3 loop: CASSPSDDSVGREFF. CDR3 in DNA: TGTGCCAGCTCACCGTCGGACGACTCAGTTGGAAGGGAGTTCTTC.

The rearrangement uses TRBV14 and TRBJ2-7; the D call may be TRBD1 or TRBD2 (5 bases each). The CDR3 spans 15 residues. Trimming shortened V by 4 bases and J by 3 bases, and 16 bases separated the two germline ends. The germline gives CDR1 SGHDN, CDR2 FVKESK. The CDR3 region is CASSPSRDRFYEQYF. CDR3 DNA sequence: TGTGCCAGCAGCCCCAGCCGGGACCGCTTCTACGAGCAGTACTTC.

Only a few counts were recorded for this clonotype. The V and J genes are TRBV12-3 or TRBV12-4 and TRBJ2-3; a weak D match, TRBD2 (5 bases). V lost 6 bases and J 2 bases, leaving 15 bases between the germline ends. CDR3 size: 15 residues. CDR3 loop: CASSPGRADTDTQYF. In nucleotides, the CDR3 is TGTGCCAGCAGCCCCGGACGAGCGGACACAGATACGCAGTATTTT.

This clonotype was observed once. The gene calls are TRBV6-2 or TRBV6-3 and TRBJ2-1; TRBD2 matches at 12 bases. CDR1 is MNHEY, CDR2 SVGEGT, per germline. The CDR3 consists of 17 residues. V trimming: 5 bases; J trimming: 7 bases; junction bases outside the gene matches: 12. CDR3 DNA: TGTGCCAGCAGTAGCCGACTAGCGGGAGCGGGGGGAAATGAGCAGTTCTTC. Its protein is CASSSRLAGAGGNEQFF.